This T cell receptor (beta chain) was profiled in a study of blood T cell repertoires in COVID-19. Study summary: Sources were T cells, B-cell-depleted T cells, or PBMCs; the material itself was cDNA or gDNA.

Source study methods: Reference gene primer amplification in the assay estimated nucleated cell counts. The repertoire was sequenced with immunoSEQ multiplex PCR; TCRdb's copy has only in-frame clones and lacks some. V and J calls and clone size are given by that table; D and trimming were obtained from the DNA. The sample has 65,000 to 95,000 clones; approximately 90% are singletons. After removal of 3 bases from V and 3 bases from J, the junction contained 9 bases not matched to a gene. CDR3 length: 17 amino acids. CDR1 and CDR2 (germline): SEHNR, FQNEAQ (reference sequence). Followed over time, Seattle patients had been enrolled while infection was active.

The clonotype originates from a man in his fifties with COVID-19, enrolled during active disease. The sample was peripheral blood. The gene calls are TRBV7-9 and TRBJ1-4, with TRBD1 matching 8 bases. In DNA form, the CDR3 reads TGTGCCAGCAGCTTGGACAGGGATTATTCAGCTAATGAAAAACTGTTTTTT. It codes for CASSLDRDYSANEKLFF. The full variable domain, with the rest looked up from reference TRBV7-9 and TRBJ1-4, is DTGVSQNPRHKITKRGQNVTFRCDPISEHNRLYWYRQTLGQGPEFLTYFQNEAQLEKSRLLSDRFSAERPKGSFSTLEIQRTEQGDSAMYLCASSLDRDYSANEKLFFGSGTQLSVL.